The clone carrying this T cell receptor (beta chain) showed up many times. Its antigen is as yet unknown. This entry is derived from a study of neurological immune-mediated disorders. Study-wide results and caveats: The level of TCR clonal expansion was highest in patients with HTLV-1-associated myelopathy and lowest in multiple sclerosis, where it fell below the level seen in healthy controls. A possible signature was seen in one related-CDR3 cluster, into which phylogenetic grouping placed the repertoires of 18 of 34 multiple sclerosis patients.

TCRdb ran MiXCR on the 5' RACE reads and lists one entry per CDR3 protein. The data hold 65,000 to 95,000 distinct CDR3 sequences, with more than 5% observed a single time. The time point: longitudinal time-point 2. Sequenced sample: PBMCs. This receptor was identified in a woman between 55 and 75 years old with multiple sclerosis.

This chain's CDR3 is CATSRVPLGQGNEKLFF. The CDR3 DNA is TGTGCCACCAGCAGAGTCCCCCTCGGACAGGGGAATGAAAAACTGTTTTTT. The V gene is TRBV15, the J gene TRBJ1-4; 9 nucleotides match TRBD1. Germline V gives CDR1 LNHNV, CDR2 YYDKDF (reference sequence). The CDR3 contains 17 residues. The J segment lost 5 bases and the V segment lost 1 base, leaving 8 bases of the junction unmatched.